This is a list of T cell receptor beta chains from one sample in a study of T cell changes during pregnancy in multiple sclerosis. Libraries were prepared by immunoSEQ multiplex PCR; TCRdb keeps only in-frame clonotypes and omits some of them. Of roughly 29,000 clones listed, about 93% are singletons. The material was CD4+ T cells from peripheral blood mononuclear cells, obtained after pregnancy. The receptors come from a female donor with multiple sclerosis, enrolled in a pregnancy study. CDR3s include the opening cysteine and the closing phenylalanine or tryptophan. The size entry is marked missing in some rows and otherwise reads once, few, many or a size class.

V gene,clone size,CDR3 protein
TRBV6-1,.,CASRGDSRQGGYTF
TRBV28,.,CASSLSRGSGYTF
TRBV9,.,CASSATNYGYTF
TRBV7-8,.,CASSLEGLDSTQSYEQYF
TRBV30,few,CAWSPLAGGWPQHF
TRBV2,.,CASSEDGSSYGEQYF
TRBV2,.,CASSEMGGTGELFF
TRBV7-2,.,CASSLAGTGASTEAFF
TRBV2,.,CASRARLAGDETQYF
TRBV30,.,CAWSFAGGGYEQYF
TRBV13,.,CASSAGLAGGSTYEQYF
TRBV5-6,.,CASSFRDRGIYEQYF
TRBV9,once,CASSSRTSGWADTQYF
TRBV5-1,few,CASSFGHKNTEAFF
TRBV5-1,.,CASSLGTGEHNEQFF
TRBV18,.,CASSPESPLAHSGYTF
TRBV5-1,.,CASSWGGGTGANVLTF
TRBV6-1,.,CASSEQAGGNEQFF
TRBV2,once,CASRRTENEWETQYF
TRBV27,.,CASSPGQFVFYEQYF
TRBV21-1,.,CASSPPDRGNLSNQPQHF
TRBV2,.,CASSEGGASYNEQFF
TRBV7-9,.,CASSQKWDSSYEQYF
TRBV11-2,.,CASSALRTPAEAFF
TRBV2,.,CASSSGLAGGDSEQYF
TRBV5-8,.,CASSSPPDYRLTDTQYF
TRBV5-8,.,CASRRQGSGELFF
TRBV5-1,.,CASSRVGRGNGYTF
TRBV2,.,CASKAGEGYEQYF
TRBV7-6,.,CASTQAGAYNEQFF
TRBV27,.,CASSLWGTQETQYF
TRBV7-2,.,CASSPGQGTWKLFF
TRBV6-5,.,CASSYDSSHSYEQYF
TRBV11-2,.,CASSLVQTGNTIYF
TRBV6-1,.,CASKLQGYGSPLHF
TRBV4-3,.,CASSLHRTSGGADTQYF